This TCR beta chain is drawn from a study of vaccination effects on CD4 cells after COVID-19. On this clone: The antigen is unknown.

Some clones are missing from TCRdb's copy, which holds only in-frame ones; the method was immunoSEQ multiplex PCR. The sample gives some 40,000 clones, around 79% of which show up once; roughly 3.1% is in the top ten. The CDR3 loop spans 12 amino acids. Looked up from germline, CDR1 is SGHKS and CDR2 is YYEKEE (reference sequence). V was clipped by 0 bases and J by 1 base, with 1 base between them. A 10-day culture period preceded the isolation of CD4+ T cells. None of these healthy vaccinees had been infected with SARS-CoV-2 before vaccination. This clonotype was obtained from a human donor who received a COVID-19 vaccine. This specimen was CD4+ T cells from PBMCs cultured without peptide, taken before COVID-19 vaccination. The chain uses TRBV5-5 and TRBJ2-5; D is uncertain. The chain's CDR3 is CASSLAQETQYF. The CDR3 coding sequence is TGTGCCAGCAGCTTGGCCCAAGAGACCCAGTACTTC.